Listed below are T cell receptor beta chains from one sample, sequenced in a study of cytotoxic CD8 clonotypes in ibrutinib-treated CLL. Some clones are missing from TCRdb's copy, which holds only in-frame ones; the method was immunoSEQ multiplex PCR. The top ten clones hold just over 20% of a sample with tens of thousands of clones, over 55% of them seen once. The material was PBMCs, obtained after 24 months of ibrutinib treatment. The receptors come from a human donor with chronic lymphocytic leukemia. CDR3s include the opening cysteine and the closing phenylalanine or tryptophan. D genes are given only for firm matches. Size values are once, few and many counts, or a class for expanded clones, and some rows have none.

j_call: TRBJ1-1
d_call: -
v_call: TRBV7-2
clone_size: -
cdr3_length: 16
cdr3_nt: TGTGCCAGCAGCTTCCACGGAACAAACGGGGACACTGAAGCTTTCTTT
cdr3_aa: CASSFHGTNGDTEAFF

j_call: TRBJ2-1
d_call: -
v_call: TRBV4-1
clone_size: -
cdr3_length: 15
cdr3_nt: TGCGCCAGCAGCCAACATCGGGGCACCTACAATGAGCAGTTCTTC
cdr3_aa: CASSQHRGTYNEQFF

j_call: TRBJ1-2
d_call: TRBD1
v_call: TRBV2
clone_size: -
cdr3_length: 14
cdr3_nt: TGTGCCAGCACTCCGGGACAGGGATCTCGGGGCTACACCTTC
cdr3_aa: CASTPGQGSRGYTF

j_call: TRBJ2-1
d_call: TRBD2
v_call: TRBV4-1
clone_size: few
cdr3_length: 18
cdr3_nt: TGCGCCAGCAGCCAAGCCCCACGTGGGGGAGGGTTGTACAATGAGCAGTTCTTC
cdr3_aa: CASSQAPRGGGLYNEQFF

j_call: TRBJ1-6
d_call: -
v_call: TRBV28
clone_size: -
cdr3_length: 12
cdr3_nt: TGTGCCAGCAGTCGGGACGATTCACCCCTCCACTTT
cdr3_aa: CASSRDDSPLHF

j_call: TRBJ2-3
d_call: -
v_call: TRBV6-5
clone_size: -
cdr3_length: 13
cdr3_nt: TGTGCCAGCCAGGGCTTTCCAACAGATACGCAGTATTTT
cdr3_aa: CASQGFPTDTQYF

j_call: TRBJ2-7
d_call: TRBD1
v_call: TRBV28
clone_size: -
cdr3_length: 14
cdr3_nt: TGTGCCAGCAGTTTAAGGGACAGGGCCTACGAGCAGTACTTC
cdr3_aa: CASSLRDRAYEQYF

j_call: TRBJ2-7
d_call: TRBD2
v_call: TRBV29-1
clone_size: -
cdr3_length: 14
cdr3_nt: TGCAGCGTTGAGCTAGCGGGAGAGTACTACGAGCAGTACTTC
cdr3_aa: CSVELAGEYYEQYF

j_call: TRBJ1-2
d_call: TRBD1
v_call: TRBV14
clone_size: once
cdr3_length: 15
cdr3_nt: TGTGCCAGCAGCCAAGATCTGGACAGGATCTATGGCTACACCTTC
cdr3_aa: CASSQDLDRIYGYTF

j_call: TRBJ1-4
d_call: TRBD1
v_call: TRBV5-1
clone_size: few
cdr3_length: 14
cdr3_nt: TGCGCCAGCAGCTTCGGGACAGCTTATGAAAAACTGTTTTTT
cdr3_aa: CASSFGTAYEKLFF

j_call: TRBJ2-2
d_call: TRBD2
v_call: TRBV30
clone_size: once
cdr3_length: 14
cdr3_nt: TGTGCCTGGAAAGTTTTCGGGGGGGGCGGGGAGCTGTTTTTT
cdr3_aa: CAWKVFGGGGELFF

j_call: TRBJ2-1
d_call: TRBD2
v_call: TRBV7-2
clone_size: -
cdr3_length: 16
cdr3_nt: TGTGCCAGCAGCCAGTTAGCGGGAGGGCGGGACAATGAGCAGTTCTTC
cdr3_aa: CASSQLAGGRDNEQFF

j_call: TRBJ1-5
d_call: -
v_call: TRBV6-6
clone_size: many
cdr3_length: 12
cdr3_nt: TGTGCCAGCAGTGGAGGGAATCAGCCCCAGCATTTT
cdr3_aa: CASSGGNQPQHF

j_call: TRBJ1-5
d_call: -
v_call: TRBV4-1
clone_size: -
cdr3_length: 17
cdr3_nt: TGCGCCAGCAGCCAAGTTCTTAACAGCTCGCCGGATCAGCCCCAGCATTTT
cdr3_aa: CASSQVLNSSPDQPQHF

j_call: TRBJ1-5
d_call: -
v_call: TRBV19
clone_size: -
cdr3_length: 13
cdr3_nt: TGTGCCAGTAGTATTAGTGGGGGACAGCCCCAGCATTTT
cdr3_aa: CASSISGGQPQHF

j_call: TRBJ2-2
d_call: TRBD2
v_call: TRBV28
clone_size: -
cdr3_length: 15
cdr3_nt: TGTGCCAGCAAGACGGGAGGAGTGGGCACCGGGGAGCTGTTTTTT
cdr3_aa: CASKTGGVGTGELFF

j_call: TRBJ2-2
d_call: -
v_call: TRBV10-3
clone_size: -
cdr3_length: 13
cdr3_nt: TGTGCCATCAGTGAAGGGAGCACCGGGGAGCTGTTTTTT
cdr3_aa: CAISEGSTGELFF

j_call: TRBJ1-1
d_call: TRBD1
v_call: TRBV18
clone_size: once
cdr3_length: 14
cdr3_nt: TGTGCCAGCTCCCGGGACAGAATTAACACTGAAGCTTTCTTT
cdr3_aa: CASSRDRINTEAFF

j_call: TRBJ2-2
d_call: -
v_call: TRBV6-5
clone_size: -
cdr3_length: 11
cdr3_nt: TGTGCCAGCAGTCACACAGGGGAGCTGTTTTTT
cdr3_aa: CASSHTGELFF

j_call: TRBJ1-5
d_call: -
v_call: TRBV10-3
clone_size: once
cdr3_length: 17
cdr3_nt: TGTGCCATCAGTGAGTCCTTGATAGGGGAGGGCAATCAGCCCCAGCATTTT
cdr3_aa: CAISESLIGEGNQPQHF

j_call: TRBJ2-7
d_call: TRBD1
v_call: TRBV19
clone_size: many
cdr3_length: 15
cdr3_nt: TGTGCCAGTACCCCGACAGGGGGCCACTCCTACGAGCAGTACTTC
cdr3_aa: CASTPTGGHSYEQYF

j_call: TRBJ1-5
d_call: -
v_call: TRBV27
clone_size: few
cdr3_length: 16
cdr3_nt: TGTGCCAGCAGACCCATTGGGGTGACAGGCACGCGGCCCCAGCATTTT
cdr3_aa: CASRPIGVTGTRPQHF

j_call: TRBJ2-5
d_call: -
v_call: TRBV6-1
clone_size: -
cdr3_length: 15
cdr3_nt: TGTGCCAGCAGTGGAGTCGGGCAGGGCCAAGAGACCCAGTACTTC
cdr3_aa: CASSGVGQGQETQYF

j_call: TRBJ2-2
d_call: -
v_call: TRBV18
clone_size: -
cdr3_length: 11
cdr3_nt: TGTGCCAGCTCATCGTTGGGGGAGCTGTTTTTT
cdr3_aa: CASSSLGELFF

j_call: TRBJ2-7
d_call: -
v_call: TRBV19
clone_size: many
cdr3_length: 16
cdr3_nt: TGTGCCAGTAGTACACCCAGGGTTCCTGATTCCTACGAGCAGTACTTC
cdr3_aa: CASSTPRVPDSYEQYF

j_call: TRBJ1-4
d_call: -
v_call: TRBV5-1
clone_size: -
cdr3_length: 15
cdr3_nt: TGCGCCAGCAGCTTATCAGGTCAGAGTAGTGAAAAACTGTTTTTT
cdr3_aa: CASSLSGQSSEKLFF

j_call: TRBJ2-5
d_call: -
v_call: TRBV7-8
clone_size: -
cdr3_length: 14
cdr3_nt: TGTGCCAGCAGCTTAGTGGCAGGGGGGGAGACCCAGTACTTC
cdr3_aa: CASSLVAGGETQYF

j_call: TRBJ2-5
d_call: -
v_call: TRBV14
clone_size: -
cdr3_length: 15
cdr3_nt: TGTGCCAGCAGCCCCCGGGGGGCGGGAAAAGAGACCCAGTACTTC
cdr3_aa: CASSPRGAGKETQYF

j_call: TRBJ2-7
d_call: -
v_call: TRBV6-6
clone_size: -
cdr3_length: 14
cdr3_nt: TGTGCCAGCAGTTACTCCTCCGGGGGCTACGAGCAGTACTTC
cdr3_aa: CASSYSSGGYEQYF

j_call: TRBJ2-5
d_call: TRBD1
v_call: TRBV4-2
clone_size: few
cdr3_length: 19
cdr3_nt: TGTGCCAGCAGCCCGCGGGTGAAGCGTAGGGCAGGGGGCCAAGAGACCCAGTACTTC
cdr3_aa: CASSPRVKRRAGGQETQYF

j_call: TRBJ1-5
d_call: -
v_call: TRBV6-7
clone_size: -
cdr3_length: 17
cdr3_nt: TGTGCCAGCAGTCGCACCCGGACAGTACATAGCAATCAGCCCCAGCATTTT
cdr3_aa: CASSRTRTVHSNQPQHF

j_call: TRBJ2-3
d_call: -
v_call: TRBV29-1
clone_size: -
cdr3_length: 12
cdr3_nt: TGCAGCGTTGAGGCAGGCACAGATACGCAGTATTTT
cdr3_aa: CSVEAGTDTQYF